The present T cell receptor beta chain was sequenced within a study of identical twins. The study, taken as a whole, reports: These conclusions were based on statistical analysis (cross-sectional, not following the same donors). Abundant beta clonotypes from cord blood bore fewer insertions; memory repertoires lacked this pattern. Researchers reported weaker excess twin sharing in beta out-of-frame sequences.

TCRdb independently ran MiXCR on the 5' RACE reads; one entry per CDR3 protein. The sample includes under 300,000 distinct CDR3 sequences, more than 13% of them seen just once. With respect to this clonotype: Its antigen is still unknown.

Healthy Caucasians, and only they, were the donors. The specimen was memory (CD45RO+) T cells sorted from blood. The sequence derives from a woman aged 18-30 years in good health.

CDR3 DNA sequence: TGTGCCAGCTCAGAACTTAGAGAAAAACTGTTTTTT. Translated: CASSELREKLFF. The chain joins TRBV18 to TRBJ1-4; D gene uncertain. The length of the CDR3 is 12 residues. With 5 bases removed from V and 8 bases from J, the gap between germline ends came to 9 bases. The V gene's germline CDR1 is KGHSH and CDR2 LQKENI.